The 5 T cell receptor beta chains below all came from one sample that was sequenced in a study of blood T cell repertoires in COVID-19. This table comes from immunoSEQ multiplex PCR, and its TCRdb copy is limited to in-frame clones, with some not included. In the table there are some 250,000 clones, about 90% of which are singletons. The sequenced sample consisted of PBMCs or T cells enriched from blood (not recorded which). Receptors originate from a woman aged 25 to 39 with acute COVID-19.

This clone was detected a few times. This chain's CDR3 is CASSSASGEYNEQFF. The DNA of the CDR3 is TGTGCCAGCAGCTCGGCTAGCGGGGAATACAATGAGCAGTTCTTC. This sequence joins TRBV6-2 or TRBV6-3 and TRBJ2-1; 9 positions match TRBD2. Per germline, CDR1 MNHEY and CDR2 SVGEGT. The CDR3 runs to 15 residues. The junction had 7 bases not matched to a gene; V was cut back by 6 bases and J by 4 bases.

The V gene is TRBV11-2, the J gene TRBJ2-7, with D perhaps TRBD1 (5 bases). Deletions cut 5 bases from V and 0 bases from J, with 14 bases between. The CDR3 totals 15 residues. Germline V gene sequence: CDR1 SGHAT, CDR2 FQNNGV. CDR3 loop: CASSGRTHYSYEQYF. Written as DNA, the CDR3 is TGTGCCAGCAGCGGACGGACACACTACTCCTACGAGCAGTACTTC.

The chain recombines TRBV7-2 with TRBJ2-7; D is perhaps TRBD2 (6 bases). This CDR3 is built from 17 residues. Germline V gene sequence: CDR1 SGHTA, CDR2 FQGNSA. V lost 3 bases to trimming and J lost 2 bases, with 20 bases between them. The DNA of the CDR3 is TGTGCCAGCAGCTTCGTGGTACGGGCGGGGCCAACCTACGAGCAGTACTTC. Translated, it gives CASSFVVRAGPTYEQYF.

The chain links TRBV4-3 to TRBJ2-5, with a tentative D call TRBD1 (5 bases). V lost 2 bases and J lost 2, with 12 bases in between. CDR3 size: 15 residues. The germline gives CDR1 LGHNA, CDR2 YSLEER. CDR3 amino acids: CASSQRQKLQETQYF. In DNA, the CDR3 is TGCGCCAGCAGCCAAAGACAGAAACTTCAAGAGACCCAGTACTTC.

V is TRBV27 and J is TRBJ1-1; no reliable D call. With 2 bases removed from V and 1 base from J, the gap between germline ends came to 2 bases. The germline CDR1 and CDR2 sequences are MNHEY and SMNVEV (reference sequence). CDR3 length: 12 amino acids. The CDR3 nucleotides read TGTGCCAGCAGTTTACAGAACACTGAAGCTTTCTTT. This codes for CASSLQNTEAFF.